The present T cell receptor (beta chain) was sequenced within a study of T cells in localized non-small cell lung cancer. Findings and limits, study-wide: Of the top 100 tumor clones, median roughly 60 were in adjacent lung, more than 25 among its top 100. Sequencing, confined to only one tumor region, leaves heterogeneity possible.

On this clone: What it binds is not known.

This CDR3 contains 17 residues. Germline values: CDR1 SQVTM, CDR2 ANQGSEA. The junction had 17 bases not matched to a gene; V was cut back by 5 bases and J by 4 bases. Assay used: immunoSEQ multiplex PCR; TCRdb lists only in-frame clones, some missing. This repertoire shows tens of thousands of clones, roughly 90% found once; its top ten account for roughly 1.9%. Source: peripheral blood, taken before any cancer treatment. The chain uses TRBV29-1 and TRBJ1-2; 9 nucleotides match TRBD1. This clonotype was sampled from a woman aged 35 to 69 with stage I lung adenocarcinoma. As DNA, the CDR3 is TGCAGCGTTAGCGGCACTTATGGACAGGGGAGTACCTATGGCTACACCTTC. Amino acid sequence: CSVSGTYGQGSTYGYTF.